This T cell receptor beta chain was obtained from a study of blood T cells in healthy people across ages. Across the whole study: Every two T cells gave about one barcoded beta molecule via template switching. Study-wide results and limits: Total diversity from one million sequenced T cells was likely underestimated. Nothing was known about donor CMV status, and this possibly confounded expanded clonotype changes. PBMCs were not sorted, which prevented a conclusive comparison of naive versus antigen-experienced cells.

Primers used in a second PCR of about 7 to 11 cycles were a sample-barcoded 5' primer and a J-beta primer mix. TCRdb fed the 5' RACE reads into MiXCR, producing one record per CDR3 protein. In the table there are hundreds of thousands of distinct CDR3 sequences, roughly 46% of which are singletons. The table lists this clonotype with many counts. Its matching antigen is unknown. The V and J ends lost 3 bases and 4 bases, in that order; junction bases with no gene match: 6. Per the germline V gene, CDR1 is DFQATT and CDR2 is SNEGSKA (reference sequence). The CDR3 loop spans 14 amino acids. The V gene is TRBV20-1, the J gene TRBJ1-5; 7 nucleotides match TRBD1. This sequence originates from a man older than 75 in good health. The sample taken for sequencing was blood. The DNA for the CDR3 is TGCAGTGCTAGTGAGGGGGCGAGGAATCAGCCCCAGCATTTT. This encodes CSASEGARNQPQHF.